The present TCR beta chain was sequenced within a study of T cells after yellow fever vaccination (dated by TCRdb to the late 2010s). A note on the overall study: The SMART-Seq v4 Ultra Low Input RNA kit was used to prepare libraries from fractions with low cell numbers. Two healthy male donors, one aged 18 to 30 and one aged 30 to 40 years, made up the cohort. Bulk TCR alpha and beta repertoires were sequenced longitudinally to track T-cell clones before and after primary and booster YFV17D yellow fever vaccination. Blood was collected at multiple timepoints before and after primary and secondary immunization, and bulk PBMC replicates and cell subsets were isolated. What the research found in general, with its limitations: Because abundant contaminating clonotypes from the bulk population could be contained in FACS-sorted repertoires, computational filtering was required. A small share of clonotypes occurred in both CD4 and CD8 compartments, likely arising from convergent recombination. Most clones expanded after primary vaccination were re-detected after the booster (96% of CD4 and around 88% of CD8), suggesting broad memory maintenance. Because the study included only two donors, the extent to which the findings can be generalized is limited. The secondary T-cell response was found to be weaker but faster than the primary response, with a peak reached on day 5 rather than on day 15.

The germline V gene (reference sequence) gives CDR1 as SEHNR and CDR2 as FQNEAQ. Clipping removes 3 bases from V and 5 bases from J, with 7 as the unmatched junction base count. The CDR3 contains 15 residues, cysteine and phenylalanine counted. This entry keeps only the CDR3 DNA: 45 bases, framed from base 1. The sample was run on an Illumina NovaSeq 6000. TCR cDNA was made using 5'RACE template switching, a step that added a universal primer site and unique molecular identifiers. Priming for cDNA synthesis came from both the TCR alpha and TCR beta constant segments. Library amplification involved two PCR steps, and the second step added sample barcodes and sequencing adapters. Sequencing of the libraries was done on either Illumina HiSeq 2500 (2x100 bp) or NovaSeq (2x150 bp). The study's processing was this. Reads were demultiplexed and collapsed into UMI consensus sequences with MIGEC, and V(D)J alignment was performed with MiXCR. Vaccine-responding clonotypes were defined with edgeR using replicate PBMC samples, requiring FDR below 0.01 and a log2 fold change above 5 up to day 15. Bulk clonotypes were assigned CD4 or CD8 identity according to which sequenced CD4 or CD8 repertoire held them at higher abundance. Starting from the raw public reads, TCRdb applied fastp trimming at Q25, assembled clones with MiXCR and retained in-frame beta chains. A single entry per CDR3 protein holds the most common genes and DNA from its merged rows. These V and J calls derive from TCRdb rather than the authors' analysis. The sample has some 150,000 distinct CDR3 sequences on record, 7% to 10% of them singletons. Roughly 33% of the sample is taken by the ten largest.

The sample's treatment or condition label is to be understood as: live attenuated yellow fever vaccine strain. PBMCs were isolated from peripheral blood using a standard Ficoll-Paque protocol. Dynabeads CD4 and CD8 positive selection kits were used to isolate CD4 and CD8 T-cell fractions. TriZol was used to extract RNA from bulk PBMCs, from CD4 and CD8 fractions, and from dextramer-positive and dextramer-negative fractions. This clonotype was detected ten times or more. What this receptor recognizes is not known. Base-call qualities are not available, and no considerably larger clone is one nucleotide away.

The receptor was isolated from a man aged 18 to 35 who received the YFV17D yellow fever vaccine. The rearrangement combines TRBV7-9 with TRBJ2-5; 9 central nucleotides agree with TRBD1. Here the sequenced sample was CD8+ T cells sorted from PBMCs, taken 45 days after the yellow fever booster vaccination. The CDR3 protein is CASSLPTGGWETQYF. In nucleotides, the sequence is TGTGCCAGCAGCTTGCCGACAGGGGGTTGGGAGACCCAGTACTTC.